The rows below give T cell receptor beta chains drawn from one sample of a study of CD8+CD57+ T cells in acquired aplastic anemia. TCRdb re-called the reads with MiXCR, one entry per CDR3 protein. The sample records around 50,000 distinct CDR3 sequences, about 56% being singletons. The sequencing input was sorted CD4+, CD8+, or CD8+CD57+ T cells (not recorded which) from PBMCs. The receptor set was obtained from a human donor with aplastic anemia. CDR3s include the opening cysteine and the closing phenylalanine or tryptophan. A D gene is named only where the DNA matches it firmly. The listing skips clone size in some rows; elsewhere it reads once, few, many or a size class.

CDR3aa	CDR3nt	d_gene	v_gene	abundance	j_gene
CASNPQANSPLHF	TGTGCCAGCAACCCACAGGCAAATTCACCCCTCCACTTT	-	TRBV2	-	TRBJ1-6
CASSPRDYPYEQYF	TGTGCCAGCAGTCCCCGGGACTACCCCTACGAGCAGTACTTC	TRBD2	TRBV19	-	TRBJ2-7
CASSLGGSGTGELFF	TGTGCCAGCAGCTTAGGAGGGTCGGGCACCGGGGAGCTGTTTTTT	-	TRBV5-6	few	TRBJ2-2
CASGSPGRGLSNQPQHF	TGTGCTAGTGGATCCCCGGGCAGGGGGTTAAGCAATCAGCCCCAGCATTTT	TRBD1	TRBV12-5	many	TRBJ1-5
CASSQAGGGSNQPQHF	TGCGCCAGCAGCCAAGCGGGAGGGGGAAGCAATCAGCCCCAGCATTTT	-	TRBV4-1	many	TRBJ1-5
CASSDGLDLHF	TGTGCCAGCAGTGATGGGCTGGACCTCCACTTT	-	TRBV2	large	TRBJ1-6
CASSGGRTTIGMNTEAFF	TGTGCCAGCAGTGGGGGACGGACCACCATAGGTATGAACACTGAAGCTTTCTTT	-	TRBV2	-	TRBJ1-1
CAISESVKETQYF	TGTGCCATCAGTGAGTCGGTCAAAGAGACCCAGTACTTC	-	TRBV10-3	-	TRBJ2-5
CASSRAFEGQFF	TGCGCCAGCAGCCGGGCCTTCGAAGGGCAGTTCTTC	-	TRBV4-1	-	TRBJ2-1
CASSLEQGVYNEQFF	TGTGCCAGCAGCTTGGAACAGGGGGTTTACAATGAGCAGTTCTTC	TRBD1	TRBV5-4	many	TRBJ2-1
CASTTLGQGAHYGYTF	TGTGCCAGCACCACCTTGGGGCAGGGGGCCCACTATGGCTACACCTTC	TRBD1	TRBV13	-	TRBJ1-2
CASSLSGANQPQHF	TGTGCCAGTAGTCTCTCGGGGGCAAATCAGCCCCAGCATTTT	-	TRBV19	many	TRBJ1-5
CASSGHGRSNEQLF	TGTGCCAGTTCGGGGCACGGGAGGTCAAATGAGCAGCTCTTC	TRBD2	TRBV19	-	TRBJ2-1
CATSRDRNRGHGYGYTF	TGTGCCACCAGCAGAGATCGTAACCGGGGGCACGGCTATGGCTACACCTTC	-	TRBV15	many	TRBJ1-2
CAISESQETQYF	TGTGCCATCAGTGAGTCCCAAGAGACCCAGTACTTC	-	TRBV10-3	few	TRBJ2-5
CGVRQGYEQYF	TGCGGCGTTCGACAGGGCTACGAGCAGTACTTC	TRBD1	TRBV29-1	-	TRBJ2-7
CSHLKVTDFEQFF	TGCAGCCATCTGAAGGTGACGGACTTTGAGCAGTTCTTC	-	TRBV29-1	-	TRBJ2-1
CASSLVMTSGGAVIDTDTQYF	TGTGCCAGCAGCTTGGTTATGACTAGCGGGGGGGCGGTTATCGATACAGATACGCAGTATTTT	TRBD2	TRBV5-4	many	TRBJ2-3
CASSGQGDTEAFF	TGTGCCAGCAGTGGACAGGGGGACACTGAAGCTTTCTTT	TRBD1	TRBV25-1	-	TRBJ1-1
CATRNNVKNEQFF	TGTGCCACCAGAAATAACGTAAAGAATGAGCAGTTCTTC	-	TRBV24-1	-	TRBJ2-1
CASSSGVYEQYF	TGTGCCAGCAGTTCTGGGGTCTACGAGCAGTACTTC	-	TRBV10-3	-	TRBJ2-7
CASSLDVRETQYF	TGTGCCAGCAGCTTGGATGTCAGAGAGACCCAGTACTTC	-	TRBV7-9	-	TRBJ2-5
CSAKQGSSYEQYF	TGCAGCGCTAAACAGGGGAGCTCCTACGAGCAGTACTTC	TRBD1	TRBV29-1	-	TRBJ2-7
CATSSPLGGDYEQFF	TGTGCCACCAGCAGCCCTTTGGGGGGGGATTATGAGCAGTTCTTC	TRBD2	TRBV15	many	TRBJ2-1
CASSGRRAWEQYF	TGCGCCAGCAGTGGCCGAAGGGCTTGGGAGCAGTACTTC	-	TRBV10-2	-	TRBJ2-7
CAINRIYYGYTF	TGTGCCATCAACCGGATTTACTATGGCTACACCTTC	-	TRBV10-3	few	TRBJ1-2
CASSEWLAGGSNEQFF	TGTGCCAGCAGTGAATGGCTAGCGGGGGGATCAAATGAGCAGTTCTTC	TRBD2	TRBV2	-	TRBJ2-1
CAWNGVRGNNSPLHF	TGTGCCTGGAACGGGGTTCGGGGAAATAATTCACCCCTCCACTTT	-	TRBV30	many	TRBJ1-6
CSARAGRGQETQYF	TGCAGTGCTAGGGCTGGCAGGGGGCAAGAGACCCAGTACTTC	TRBD1	TRBV20-1	-	TRBJ2-5
CASSIGQGPSYNEQFF	TGTGCCAGTAGTATAGGGCAGGGCCCCAGCTACAATGAGCAGTTCTTC	-	TRBV19	-	TRBJ2-1
CATSRGGRGNTEAFF	TGTGCCACCAGCAGAGGCGGAAGGGGGAACACTGAAGCTTTCTTT	-	TRBV15	few	TRBJ1-1
CASSKLAGGLDEQYF	TGTGCCAGCAGCAAACTAGCGGGGGGGCTCGACGAGCAGTACTTC	TRBD2	TRBV7-8	-	TRBJ2-7
CSARTGGTNLGGYTF	TGCAGCGCCCGGACAGGGGGCACCAACTTAGGGGGCTACACCTTC	TRBD1	TRBV29-1	-	TRBJ1-2
CASSLTGMAFF	TGTGCCAGCAGCTTGACAGGGATGGCTTTCTTT	TRBD1	TRBV7-9	-	TRBJ1-1
CASSLAWGQWEYEQYF	TGCGCCAGCAGCTTGGCCTGGGGACAGTGGGAGTACGAGCAGTACTTC	TRBD1	TRBV5-1	-	TRBJ2-7
CASSELGGPIYEQYF	TGTGCCAGCAGTGAATTGGGCGGGCCCATCTACGAGCAGTACTTC	-	TRBV2	-	TRBJ2-7
CATSTYYEQYF	TGTGCCACCAGCACCTACTACGAGCAGTACTTC	-	TRBV15	-	TRBJ2-7
CAISEDVTVGYGYTF	TGTGCCATCAGTGAAGACGTGACAGTTGGATATGGCTACACCTTC	-	TRBV10-3	-	TRBJ1-2
CASSWGTSGGPGQENTEAFF	TGTGCCAGCAGCTGGGGGACTAGCGGGGGGCCAGGACAGGAGAACACTGAAGCTTTCTTT	TRBD1	TRBV5-4	-	TRBJ1-1
CASSGGQGGQPQHF	TGTGCCAGCAGTGGTGGACAGGGGGGTCAGCCCCAGCATTTT	TRBD1	TRBV2	-	TRBJ1-5
CSVEYSAADAQYF	TGCAGCGTTGAGTACTCGGCGGCAGATGCGCAGTATTTT	-	TRBV29-1	-	TRBJ2-3
CASSPSAEDEKLFF	TGTGCCAGCAGCCCCTCCGCGGAGGATGAAAAACTGTTTTTT	-	TRBV7-9	many	TRBJ1-4
CASSQNSGYSGNTIYF	TGTGCCAGCAGTCAAAACTCAGGGTACTCTGGAAACACCATATATTTT	-	TRBV2	medium-sized	TRBJ1-3
CASSFTGGSYEQYF	TGTGCCAGTAGTTTCACAGGGGGGAGCTACGAGCAGTACTTC	TRBD1	TRBV19	-	TRBJ2-7
CSARDPRFHTQYF	TGCAGTGCTAGAGATCCGCGGTTCCATACGCAGTATTTT	-	TRBV20-1	many	TRBJ2-3
CATSRGTSQETQYF	TGTGCCACCAGCAGAGGGACTAGCCAAGAGACCCAGTACTTC	TRBD2	TRBV15	-	TRBJ2-5
CASNEWMSLSPYNEQFF	TGTGCCAGCAATGAATGGATGAGTTTGAGCCCCTACAATGAGCAGTTCTTC	-	TRBV2	-	TRBJ2-1
CASSLLGQGNTGELFF	TGTGCCAGCAGTTTATTGGGACAGGGGAACACCGGGGAGCTGTTTTTT	TRBD1	TRBV12-3/TRBV12-4	many	TRBJ2-2
CASTSGGVEAFF	TGCGCCAGCACATCCGGCGGGGTTGAAGCTTTCTTT	-	TRBV5-1	many	TRBJ1-1
CASREQGGTGYTF	TGTGCCAGCAGGGAACAGGGGGGTACTGGCTACACCTTC	TRBD1	TRBV6-1	many	TRBJ1-2
CAIGGDPSNQPQQF	TGTGCCATCGGGGGGGATCCTAGCAATCAGCCCCAGCAATTT	-	TRBV10-3	once	TRBJ1-5
CASSEQGEGYTF	TGTGCCAGCAGTGAGCAGGGGGAAGGCTACACCTTC	TRBD1	TRBV2	-	TRBJ1-2
CSVDETGQGAGDEQFF	TGCAGCGTTGATGAGACGGGACAGGGGGCTGGGGATGAGCAGTTCTTC	TRBD1	TRBV29-1	-	TRBJ2-1
CASTSVTTEAFF	TGTGCCAGCACCTCGGTGACAACTGAAGCTTTCTTT	-	TRBV9	many	TRBJ1-1
CASTLFPRDRTNYGYTF	TGTGCCAGCACCCTCTTTCCACGGGACAGAACTAACTATGGCTACACCTTC	TRBD1	TRBV6-1	many	TRBJ1-2